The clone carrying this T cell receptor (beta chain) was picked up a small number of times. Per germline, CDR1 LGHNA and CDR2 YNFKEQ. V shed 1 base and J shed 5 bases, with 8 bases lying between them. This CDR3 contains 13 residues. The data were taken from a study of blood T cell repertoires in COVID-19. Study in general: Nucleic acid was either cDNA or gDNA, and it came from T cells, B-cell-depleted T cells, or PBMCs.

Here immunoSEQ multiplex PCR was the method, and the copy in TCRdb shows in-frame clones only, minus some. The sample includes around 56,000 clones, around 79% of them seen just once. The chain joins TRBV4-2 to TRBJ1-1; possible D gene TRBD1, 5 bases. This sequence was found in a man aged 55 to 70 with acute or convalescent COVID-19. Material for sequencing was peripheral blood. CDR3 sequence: CASSQVAGTEAFF. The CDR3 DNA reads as TGTGCCAGCAGCCAAGTAGCAGGGACTGAAGCTTTCTTT.